This TCR beta chain was recovered during a study of control samples from healthy donors and cancer patients. Germline CDR1 and CDR2: SQVTM and ANQGSEA. Trimming pared 8 bases from V and 0 bases from J, leaving 17 bases between. The CDR3 spans 15 residues. TCRdb keeps only in-frame clones here, not all; method: immunoSEQ multiplex PCR. The sample yields 95,000 to 150,000 clones, more than 85% seen once. The chain recombines TRBV29-1 with TRBJ2-1, with D maybe TRBD2 (6 bases). The sample taken for sequencing was blood. The clonotype was recovered from a young woman in good health. CDR3 nucleotides: TGCAGCTCTAACACGGGAGCCTTCTCCTACAATGAGCAGTTCTTC. It translates to CSSNTGAFSYNEQFF.